This is a list of T cell receptor beta chains from one sample in a study of blood T cells in healthy people across ages. TCRdb re-analysed the 5' RACE reads in MiXCR, keeping a single row per CDR3 protein. The table has fewer than 800,000 distinct CDR3 sequences, more than 40% seen once; the top ten hold roughly 30%. The sequenced material came from blood. Receptors originate from a woman aged 55-69 years in good health. Each CDR3 is given with its conserved first and last residue. D genes are given only for firm matches. Clone sizes are given selectively: once, few, many, or a class where the clone is expanded.

d_call	clone_size	v_call	cdr3_length	j_call	cdr3_aa	cdr3_nt
NA	NA	TRBV14	14	TRBJ2-3	CTSSPTIRTDTQYF	TGTACCAGCAGCCCGACCATTCGAACCGATACGCAGTATTTT
TRBD1	many	TRBV20-1	15	TRBJ1-2	CSARDRGQGAYGYTF	TGCAGTGCTAGAGATCGGGGACAGGGGGCGTATGGCTACACCTTC
TRBD1	few	TRBV11-2	21	TRBJ2-6	CASSHNRRQGSFSSGANVLTF	TGTGCCAGCAGCCACAACCGACGACAGGGGAGTTTTTCCTCTGGGGCCAACGTCCTGACTTTC
NA	NA	TRBV10-3	13	TRBJ2-7	CATSGSGDYEQYF	TGTGCCACCAGCGGTAGCGGAGATTACGAGCAGTACTTC
NA	once	TRBV5-8	15	TRBJ2-1	CASSLFSSSYNEQFF	TGTGCCAGCAGCTTGTTCTCGAGCTCCTACAATGAGCAGTTCTTC
NA	many	TRBV3-1	13	TRBJ2-7	CASSQHLGIEQYF	TGTGCCAGCAGCCAACACTTAGGAATCGAGCAGTACTTC
TRBD1	NA	TRBV20-1	16	TRBJ1-2	CSASAGQSTVNYGYTF	TGCAGTGCTAGTGCGGGACAGAGCACAGTTAACTATGGCTACACCTTC
NA	NA	TRBV20-1	14	TRBJ2-5	CSARGNRVRNEQYF	TGCAGTGCTAGAGGGAACAGGGTGAGAAATGAGCAGTACTTC
TRBD2	NA	TRBV20-1	15	TRBJ2-1	CSATGLAGGYNEQFF	TGCAGTGCCACCGGACTAGCGGGAGGGTACAATGAGCAGTTCTTC
NA	NA	TRBV6-6	13	TRBJ1-2	CASSLEGIDGYTF	TGTGCCAGCAGTTTAGAGGGGATTGATGGCTACACCTTC
NA	NA	TRBV2	13	TRBJ2-3	CASSGAATDTQYF	TGTGCCAGCAGCGGGGCGGCCACAGATACGCAGTATTTT
NA	NA	TRBV7-2	17	TRBJ2-7	CASSPRSGAYSYNEQYF	TGTGCCAGCAGTCCCCGATCCGGGGCCTACTCCTACAATGAGCAGTACTTC